This T cell receptor beta chain was profiled in a study of cytomegalovirus exposure and HLA in healthy donors. Study details: Earlier results showed 90 million to 120 million unique TCR beta sequences derived from some 190 million T cells.

Per germline, CDR1 ENHRY and CDR2 SYGVKD. This CDR3 has 13 amino acids. V gave up 6 bases and J gave up 8 bases, with 16 bases separating them. The PCR employed 60 Vbeta primers together with 13 Jbeta primers. Data came from immunoSEQ multiplex PCR; TCRdb stores just in-frame clones and leaves some out. Among about 160,000 clones listed, about 74% were seen once. Comment on this clone: The antigen is undetermined.

General study results and limits: A later analysis by the authors found several of the most significant clusters apparently linked to common viral pathogens.

Sample: PBMCs. The chain uses TRBV10-3 and TRBJ1-1, with no clear D. This clonotype was obtained from a man aged 40-49 years in good health and CMV-seropositive. The CDR3 region is CAISAEVRQEAFF. The CDR3 DNA reads TGTGCCATCAGCGCCGAGGTACGGCAGGAAGCTTTCTTT.